This TCR beta chain was recorded in a study of T cells in localized non-small cell lung cancer (TCRdb year 2020). With respect to the entire study: The study analyzed T cell repertoires of hundreds of early-stage NSCLC patients, comparing tumors and uninvolved tumor-adjacent lungs. Of the NSCLC patients, roughly 130 were male and around 99 were female, and the mean age was approximately 66 years. All 250 or so NSCLC patients in the cohort were treatment-naive and had localized lung tumors that were resected.

The junction shows trimming of 3 bases on V and 0 bases on J, and the gene matches do not reach 4 bases of it. Including the terminal cysteine and phenylalanine, the CDR3 comprises 17 residues. The read is trimmed to its CDR3 DNA, 51 bases read in frame from base 1. Based on the germline V gene, the CDR1 and CDR2 sequences are SGHNT and YENEEA. TCR beta CDR3 regions were sequenced from DNA using the immunoSEQ Assay. The paper's processing steps were these. To compute T cell density, TCR beta template counts were normalized to usable DNA, which was estimated by amplifying housekeeping genes. Using the preseqR package, richness was estimated by extrapolating to 120,000 templates for tissue samples and 400,000 templates for PBMC samples. Clonality was calculated as one minus Pielou's evenness. Tissue-enriched TCRs were identified through differential abundance testing performed on productive amino-acid clonotypes, with a minimum total count of 5 and an alpha of 0.1. The Jaccard Index and the Morisita Overlap Index were used to measure repertoire overlap between compartments. GLIPH grouped TCR beta CDR3s together with public tetramer-defined viral CDR3s, and a viral motif had to include at least three viral sequences and show V-gene enrichment. TCRdb took this table from immuneACCESS and kept in-frame rearrangements with V and J called. Such tables lack part of the clones; where checked against another copy, unresolved V genes explain under half of the gap, and the rest is unexplained. That table supplies the V and J calls and clone size; D and trimming were determined from the DNA. The sample table lists 1,500 to 2,000 clones, 25% of them with a count of one. Of the sample, 9.5% to 13% is held by the ten largest clones.

Uninvolved adjacent lung was obtained at least 2 cm from the tumor margin, and the absence of atypia was confirmed by two independent pathologists. At diagnosis, tumor, uninvolved tumor-adjacent lung and peripheral blood were collected and then preserved as a mix of FFPE and fresh-frozen material. Only a few counts were recorded for this clone. What this receptor recognizes is not known. Base-call qualities are not available, and no considerably larger clone is one nucleotide away. Findings and caveats that apply to the study as a whole: Higher T cell density in blood was associated with longer overall survival, whereas higher clonality in adjacent lung was associated with shorter survival. Because the study design was exploratory, TCR variables were selected using unadjusted p-values without false-discovery rate correction. Because multi-region tumor sequencing was not performed, intratumor heterogeneity could not be ruled out. Of the top 100 tumor clones, a median of roughly 53 were detected in paired uninvolved adjacent lung; about 28 were also among that lung's top 100. Uninvolved tumor-adjacent lung showed the highest T cell clonality, higher than tumor, which suggests more focused antigenic responses in the uninvolved tumor-adjacent lung.

Sequencing used normal lung tissue next to the tumor, obtained before any cancer treatment. The chain links TRBV11-3 with TRBJ2-4; TRBD2 lines up with 11 middle nucleotides. This clonotype was obtained from a female donor over 55 with stage I lung adenocarcinoma. CDR3 loop: CASSFRTSGLAKNIQYF. In nucleotide form, the sequence is TGTGCCAGCAGCTTTAGGACTAGCGGGTTAGCCAAAAACATTCAGTACTTC.